What follows are 9 T cell receptor beta chains derived from one specimen sequenced in a study of T cell changes during pregnancy in multiple sclerosis. Data came from immunoSEQ multiplex PCR; TCRdb stores just in-frame clones and leaves some out. The sample consists of 40,000 to 60,000 clones, about nine tenths of them appearing once. Here the sequenced sample was CD8+ T cells from peripheral blood mononuclear cells, taken after pregnancy. Every receptor here comes from a female donor with multiple sclerosis, enrolled in a pregnancy study.

This rearrangement joins TRBV30 to TRBJ1-5; D perhaps matches TRBD1 (5 bases). CDR3 length: 13 residues. Germline CDR1 and CDR2: GTSNPN and SVGIG (reference sequence). The V gene lost 5 bases and the J gene lost 7 bases, with 15 bases spanning the gap. The CDR3, as DNA: TGTGCCTGGGGGCAGGGCGGTGGGCAGCCCCAGCATTTT. Its translation: CAWGQGGGQPQHF.

This chain links TRBV4-2 with TRBJ1-1; D may be TRBD1 (6 bases). V dropped 3 bases and J dropped 3 bases, with 14 bases sitting between them. The germline gives CDR1 LGHNA, CDR2 YNFKEQ. The CDR3 is 15 residues long. CDR3 bases: TGTGCCAGCAGCCAGATACAGGGCGAACACACTGAAGCTTTCTTT. Its protein is CASSQIQGEHTEAFF.

The chain links TRBV13 to TRBJ2-7, with 7 bases matching TRBD1. V gave up 4 bases and J gave up 3 bases; unmatched junction bases: 3. The CDR3 is 13 residues long. Germline assignment: CDR1 PRHDT and CDR2 FYEKMQ (reference sequence). The CDR3 DNA is TGTGCCAGCAGCTCCGGGACAGTCTACGAGCAGTACTTC. Its translation is CASSSGTVYEQYF.

This sequence joins TRBV19 and TRBJ2-1, with TRBD1 identical over 10 bases. The germline CDR1 and CDR2 sequences are LNHDA and SQIVND (reference sequence). The CDR3 is made up of 14 amino acids. Trimming at V came to 6 bases and at J to 8 bases, leaving 7 bases not matched to a gene. The CDR3 protein is CASRRGQGFDEQFF. CDR3 sequence (DNA): TGTGCCAGTAGGCGGGGACAGGGGTTCGATGAGCAGTTCTTC.

V usage is TRBV11-2 and J usage is TRBJ2-7; TRBD2 might be the D (5 bases). The CDR3 has 14 residues. The germline gives CDR1 SGHAT, CDR2 FQNNGV. V was pared by 7 bases and J by 4 bases, with 17 bases between. CDR3 nucleotide sequence: TGTGCCAGCACCTCCCTTGAGGGTAGGTACGAGCAGTACTTC. Translating gives CASTSLEGRYEQYF.

The chain couples TRBV13 to TRBJ2-2; D gene ambiguous. Germline values: CDR1 PRHDT, CDR2 FYEKMQ (reference sequence). Trimming pared 0 bases from V and 6 bases from J, leaving 5 bases between. The CDR3 length is 13 residues. CDR3 in DNA: TGTGCCAGCAGCTTAGGTATCCCCGGGGAGCTGTTTTTT. Amino acids: CASSLGIPGELFF.

With respect to this clone: One junction end does not reproduce the germline sequence, and a read error may be involved. The chain recombines TRBV11-2 with TRBJ2-5; 8 bases fit TRBD1. CDR1 SGHAT and CDR2 FQNNGV come from the germline V gene. The CDR3 runs to 13 residues. The CDR3 loop is CASSSTGVDRVDF. The DNA of the CDR3 is TGTGCCAGCAGCTCGACTGGTGTGGACAGGGTGGACTTC.

The gene calls are TRBV7-2 and TRBJ2-7; 11 bases are a match to TRBD2. With V trimmed by 4 bases and J by 1 base, 6 bases remained unmatched. Germline CDR1 reads SGHTA; CDR2 reads FQGNSA. There are 16 residues in the CDR3. In DNA form, the CDR3 reads TGTGCCAGCAGCTGGCTAGCGGGGGGTGCATCCTACGAGCAGTACTTC. This sequence encodes CASSWLAGGASYEQYF. The entire variable domain, with the rest obtained from reference TRBV7-2 and TRBJ2-7, is as follows: GAGVSQSPSNKVTEKGKDVELRCDPISGHTALYWYRQSLGQGLEFLIYFQGNSAPDKSGLPSDRFSAERTGGSVSTLTIQRTQQEDSAVYLCASSWLAGGASYEQYFGPGTRLTVT.

The chain recombines TRBV4-2 with TRBJ2-1, with D tentatively TRBD2 (5 bases). V shed 4 bases and J shed 9 bases, with 19 bases lying between them. CDR3 length: 15 residues. Germline V lookup: CDR1 LGHNA, CDR2 YNFKEQ. The CDR3 is CASSPSPIASGEQFF. The CDR3 DNA reads as TGTGCCAGCAGCCCGTCTCCAATAGCGTCAGGTGAGCAGTTCTTC.